One sample yielded the 25 T cell receptor beta chains listed below, sequenced in a study of Ad26.COV2.S vaccination and SARS-CoV-2 variants. Treatment: about 20 received Ad26.COV2.S at low or high dose, single or two shots; several received placebo; per-sample allocation not given. Collection of the samples took place on day 63 after the first injection of vaccine or placebo. Profiling relied on immunoSEQ multiplex PCR, and the TCRdb table lists in-frame clones only, not all of them. The sample holds around 320,000 clones; around 84% are singletons and the top ten take 1.9%. The sample in question was peripheral blood, obtained in a trial of Ad26.COV2.S vaccine versus placebo. These receptors all come from a person aged 18-60 years who received the Ad26.COV2.S COVID-19 vaccine or a placebo.

The rearrangement links TRBV10-3 to TRBJ1-6, with D possibly matching TRBD1 (5 bases). The CDR3 contains 15 residues. Between the trimmed V and J ends, which lost 1 base and 5 bases, there was a span of 9 bases. CDR1 is ENHRY and CDR2 is SYGVKD in the germline V gene. The CDR3 DNA follows: TGTGCCATCAGTGAGTACCAGGGCAATAATTCACCCCTCCACTTT. Its protein is CAISEYQGNNSPLHF.

The chain employs TRBV7-2 and TRBJ1-6; D unresolved. Per germline, CDR1 SGHTA and CDR2 FQGNSA. V was pared by 2 bases and J by 4 bases, with 9 bases between. There are 15 residues in the CDR3. CDR3: CASSLYQIYNSPLHF. In DNA form, the CDR3 reads TGTGCCAGCAGCTTATACCAGATTTATAATTCACCCCTCCACTTT.

Comments on this clone: This specimen includes other DNA sequences encoding the same CDR3. The chain uses TRBV7-2 and TRBJ1-2; TRBD1 aligns across 9 bases. V gave up 0 bases and J gave up 5 bases; unmatched junction bases: 4. Germline V lookup: CDR1 SGHTA, CDR2 FQGNSA. The CDR3 length is 15 residues. CDR3 protein: CASSLAGTGLYGYTF. The CDR3 region has the DNA TGTGCCAGCAGCTTAGCCGGGACAGGGTTGTATGGCTACACCTTC.

The CDR3 DNA sequence: TGTGCCAGCAGTGAAGGGCCTAGGGCTTCACCCCTCCACTTT. This codes for CASSEGPRASPLHF. V usage is TRBV25-1 and J usage is TRBJ1-6, with D hard to call. The V gene lost 2 bases and the J gene lost 9 bases, with 11 bases spanning the gap. The CDR3 sequence is 14 residues long. Germline loops: CDR1 MGHDK, CDR2 SYGVNS.

Here the CDR3 DNA reads TGTGCCTGGAGGGGTGGGGGGCAAGTAAACACCATATATTTT. This gives the protein CAWRGGGQVNTIYF. This rearrangement joins TRBV30 to TRBJ1-3; D might be TRBD1 (6 bases). CDR3 length equals 14 residues. Germline CDR1 GTSNPN, CDR2 SVGIG (reference sequence). V lost 3 bases to trimming and J lost 6 bases, with 15 bases between them.

The CDR3 loop is CASSTQGGAASDTQYF. The DNA of the CDR3 is TGTGCCAGCAGTACCCAGGGGGGCGCTGCCTCAGATACGCAGTATTTT. This chain connects TRBV6-4 to TRBJ2-3, with D possibly matching TRBD1 (7 bases). This CDR3 has 16 amino acids. Germline CDR1 MRHNA, CDR2 SNTAGT. V was trimmed by 5 bases and J by 4 bases, leaving 19 bases between them.

Only one count was recorded for this clone. The chain joins TRBV14 to TRBJ1-2, with D maybe TRBD1 (6 bases). V lost 4 bases and J lost 7, with 16 bases in between. The CDR3 covers 14 residues. Germline-derived CDR1 and CDR2 are SGHDN and FVKESK. In nucleotides, the CDR3 is TGTGCCAGCAGCCCGATTCTGACAGGCGGTGGCTACACCTTC. It translates to CASSPILTGGGYTF.

The chain combines TRBV5-1 with TRBJ2-7, with D unresolved. The germline V gene encodes CDR1 SGHRS and CDR2 YFSETQ. The CDR3 covers 15 residues. V lost 0 bases and J lost 4, with 14 bases in between. The CDR3 nucleotides are TGCGCCAGCAGCTTGGTTGGTGGGATTCAGTACGAGCAGTACTTC. This translates into CASSLVGGIQYEQYF. Drawing the rest from reference TRBV5-1 and TRBJ2-7, the complete variable domain is KAGVTQTPRYLIKTRGQQVTLSCSPISGHRSVSWYQQTPGQGLQFLFEYFSETQRNKGNFPGRFSGRQFSNSRSEMNVSTLELGDSALYLCASSLVGGIQYEQYFGPGTRLTVT.

This clone was picked up one time. The chain employs TRBV7-3 and TRBJ2-1; no firm D call. This CDR3 region has 15 residues. The germline V gene has CDR1 SGHTA and CDR2 FQGTGA. Between the trimmed V and J ends, which lost 0 bases and 5 bases, there was a span of 11 bases. The CDR3 loop is CASSLTEVPHNEQFF. DNA of the CDR3: TGTGCCAGCAGCTTAACCGAAGTACCCCACAATGAGCAGTTCTTC.

J is TRBJ2-2 and V is TRBV19; TRBD1 agrees at 10 bases. V lost 4 bases to trimming and J lost 4 bases; unmatched junction nucleotides: 3. In germline, CDR1 is LNHDA, CDR2 SQIVND (reference sequence). The CDR3 contains 15 residues. CDR3 amino acids: CASSTTGGITGELFF. CDR3 coding DNA: TGTGCCAGTAGTACGACAGGGGGCATCACCGGGGAGCTGTTTTTT.

This clone was picked up one time. V usage is TRBV11-1 and J usage is TRBJ2-1; TRBD2 aligns across 10 bases. V trimming: 5 bases; J trimming: 9 bases; junction bases outside the gene matches: 13. The CDR3 is 16 amino acids. Germline V gene sequence: CDR1 SGHAT, CDR2 FQDESV (reference sequence). DNA of the CDR3: TGTGCCAGCAGCCCCCCCCAAGCGGGGGGGCCAGGTGAGCAGTTCTTC. Protein sequence: CASSPPQAGGPGEQFF.

The chain uses TRBV4-3 and TRBJ2-1; possibly TRBD1 for D (5 bases). Looked up from germline, CDR1 is LGHNA and CDR2 is YSLEER. The CDR3 extends over 14 amino acids. V was trimmed by 1 base and J by 9 bases, leaving 13 bases between them. The CDR3: CASSQAQGEAEQFF. CDR3 sequence (DNA): TGCGCCAGCAGCCAAGCCCAAGGGGAAGCTGAGCAGTTCTTC.

This clone has a count of ten or more. This chain uses TRBV9 with TRBJ2-2; TRBD2 agrees at 8 bases. There are 14 residues in the CDR3. The germline CDR1 and CDR2 sequences are SGDLS and YYNGEE. CDR3: CAPKHGTRTGELFF. CDR3 DNA sequence: TGTGCTCCCAAACACGGGACTAGAACCGGGGAGCTGTTTTTT. Looking up the rest from reference TRBV9 and TRBJ2-2 gives the full variable domain: DSGVTQTPKHLITATGQRVTLRCSPRSGDLSVYWYQQSLDQGLQFLIQYYNGEERAKGNILERFSAQQFPDLHSELNLSSLELGDSALYFCAPKHGTRTGELFFGEGSRLTVL.

This CDR3 reads CASSEGDSSYEQYF. CDR3 in DNA: TGCGCCAGCAGTGAGGGGGACAGCTCCTACGAGCAGTACTTC. The V call is TRBV10-2, the J call TRBJ2-7; 7 bases agree with TRBD1. The ends lost 2 bases at V and 0 bases at J; junction bases unmatched: 1. The CDR3 runs to 14 residues. Germline values: CDR1 WSHSY, CDR2 SAAADI.

The chain has TRBV3-1 (or the pseudogene TRBV3-2) and TRBJ2-2; D call uncertain. This CDR3 comprises 13 residues. V was trimmed by 0 bases and J by 3 bases, leaving 2 bases between them. CDR1 and CDR2 (germline): LGHDT, YNNKEL (reference sequence). CDR3 sequence reads: CASSQEDTGELFF. The CDR3 bases are TGTGCCAGCAGCCAAGAGGACACCGGGGAGCTGTTTTTT.

This chain links TRBV2 with TRBJ1-3; possibly TRBD1 for D (6 bases). This CDR3 is 14 amino acids long. Germline values: CDR1 SNHLY, CDR2 FYNNEI. The V end was cut by 6 bases, the J end by 8 bases, with 17 bases between. The CDR3 DNA reads as TGTGCCAGCAGACAGGGAGAAGTGGTGGACACCATATATTTT. Protein product: CASRQGEVVDTIYF.

This chain joins TRBV3-1 (or the pseudogene TRBV3-2) and TRBJ1-6; 7 nucleotides line up with TRBD1. V shed 4 bases, J shed 9 bases, and the junction held 24 bases outside the gene matches. Germline V lookup: CDR1 LGHDT, CDR2 YNNKEL (reference sequence). This CDR3 spans 20 amino acids. CDR3 coding DNA: TGTGCCAGCAGCCTGAATTTGAGGGGGCTGCCCCGGTTTAGGTCTTCACCCCTCCACTTT. Translating it yields CASSLNLRGLPRFRSSPLHF.

This CDR3 is CASSLAGGTFGFF. CDR3 in DNA: TGTGCCAGCAGCTTAGCGGGAGGGACATTTGGGTTCTTC. V and J are TRBV7-8 and TRBJ2-1; a possible D gene is TRBD2 (7 bases). CDR3 size: 13 residues. V was trimmed by 0 bases and J by 15 bases, leaving 15 bases between them. Germline values: CDR1 SGHVS, CDR2 FQNEAQ.

This rearrangement joins TRBV7-2 to TRBJ2-5; no clear D. This CDR3 comprises 14 residues. From germline, CDR1 is SGHTA and CDR2 FQGNSA. V was cut by 5 bases and J by 4 bases, with 14 bases left in between. The CDR3 protein is CASSPRYLGETQYF. The DNA for the CDR3 is TGTGCCAGCAGCCCCCGTTACCTTGGAGAGACCCAGTACTTC. The complete variable domain, with remaining parts taken from reference TRBV7-2 and TRBJ2-5, reads GAGVSQSPSNKVTEKGKDVELRCDPISGHTALYWYRQSLGQGLEFLIYFQGNSAPDKSGLPSDRFSAERTGGSVSTLTIQRTQQEDSAVYLCASSPRYLGETQYFGPGTRLLVL.

This clone turned up a few times. The chain couples TRBV4-3 to TRBJ1-6; 7 bases agree with TRBD1. CDR1 and CDR2 from the germline V gene are LGHNA and YSLEER. CDR3 length equals 16 residues. Unmatched junction bases numbered 4, after V lost 1 base and J lost 4 bases. The CDR3 region is CASSQARDRYNSPLHF. The CDR3 DNA reads as TGCGCCAGCAGCCAAGCCAGGGACAGATATAATTCACCCCTCCACTTT.

The gene calls are TRBV7-2 and TRBJ1-1; D is unclear. The CDR3 is 15 amino acids. The V gene's germline CDR1 is SGHTA and CDR2 FQGNSA. V shed 2 bases and J shed 5 bases, with 15 bases lying between them. CDR3 loop: CASSLYESPGTEAFF. The CDR3 DNA sequence: TGTGCCAGCAGCTTATATGAGAGTCCGGGGACTGAAGCTTTCTTT.

CDR3 sequence (DNA): TGTGCCAGAAGCTTATGGGGCAAGGACAGGGGTCACGAGCAGTACTTC. Its protein product is CARSLWGKDRGHEQYF. This chain joins TRBV5-3 and TRBJ2-7, with 9 bases aligning to TRBD1. TRBV5-3 is an ORF, with its function uncertain. Unmatched junction bases numbered 11, after V lost 2 bases and J lost 5 bases. This CDR3 has 16 amino acids.

The gene calls are TRBV7-9 and TRBJ1-2; tentative D call: TRBD1 (6 bases). The CDR3 has 15 residues. V was pared by 1 base and J by 6 bases, with 15 bases between. CDR1 and CDR2 from the germline V gene are SEHNR and FQNEAQ (reference sequence). The CDR3 protein is CASSLEVRGTDGYTF. In DNA, the CDR3 is TGTGCCAGCAGCTTAGAGGTCAGGGGAACAGATGGCTACACCTTC.

This rearrangement joins TRBV7-3 to TRBJ2-1; D is uncertain. The CDR3 has 12 residues. With 2 bases removed from V and 9 bases from J, the gap between germline ends came to 8 bases. Germline lookup yields CDR1 SGHTA and CDR2 FQGTGA. The CDR3 region is CASSLLGGEQFF. In nucleotides, the CDR3 is TGTGCCAGCAGCTTATTAGGCGGTGAGCAGTTCTTC. The complete variable domain, with remaining parts taken from reference TRBV7-3 and TRBJ2-1, reads GAGVSQTPSNKVTEKGKYVELRCDPISGHTALYWYRQSLGQGPEFLIYFQGTGAADDSGLPNDRFFAVRPEGSVSTLKIQRTERGDSAVYLCASSLLGGEQFFGPGTRLTVL.

V and J are TRBV7-6 and TRBJ2-3; a weak D match, TRBD2 (6 bases). Germline CDR1 is SGHVS and CDR2 is FNYEAQ. The V end was cut by 3 bases, the J end by 4 bases, with 8 bases between. This CDR3 comprises 13 residues. The chain's CDR3 is CASSLWGADTQYF. The CDR3 region has the DNA TGTGCCAGCAGCTTGTGGGGGGCAGATACGCAGTATTTT.